The clone carrying this T cell receptor (beta chain) has at least ten counts. Its antigen is not known. This specimen belongs to a study of T cell repertoires in cytomegalovirus infection. TCRdb re-analysed the reads in MiXCR, keeping a single row per CDR3 protein. The table lists about 140,000 distinct CDR3 sequences, roughly 32% of them singletons. The TCR sequence derives from a human donor in good health (CMV status not recorded). Some clones in this sample may be carry-over from other donors' samples. Material: CD8+ T cells from cultured PBMCs, obtained from culture after CMV antigen stimulation.

CDR3: CASSLSQTGDYGYTF. Written as DNA, the CDR3 is TGTGCCAGCAGCTTGTCACAAACAGGGGACTATGGCTACACCTTC. The chain has TRBV7-8 and TRBJ1-2, with TRBD1 matching over 7 bases. The CDR3 covers 15 residues. The J segment lost 3 bases and the V segment lost 3 bases, leaving 7 bases of the junction unmatched. Per the germline V gene, CDR1 is SGHVS and CDR2 is FQNEAQ.